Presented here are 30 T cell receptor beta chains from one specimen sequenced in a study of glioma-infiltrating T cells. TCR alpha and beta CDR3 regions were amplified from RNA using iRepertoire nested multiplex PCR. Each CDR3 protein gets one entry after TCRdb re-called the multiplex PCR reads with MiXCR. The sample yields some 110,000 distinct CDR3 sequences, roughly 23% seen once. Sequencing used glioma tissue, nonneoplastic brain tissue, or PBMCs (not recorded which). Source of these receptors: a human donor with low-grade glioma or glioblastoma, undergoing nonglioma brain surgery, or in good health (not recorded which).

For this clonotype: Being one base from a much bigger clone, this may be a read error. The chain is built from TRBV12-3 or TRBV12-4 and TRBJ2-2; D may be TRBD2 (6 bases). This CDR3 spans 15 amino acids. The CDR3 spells CASSTTGTNTGGLFF. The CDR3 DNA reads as TGTGCCAGCAGTACAACCGGGACCAACACCGGGGGGCTGTTTTTT.

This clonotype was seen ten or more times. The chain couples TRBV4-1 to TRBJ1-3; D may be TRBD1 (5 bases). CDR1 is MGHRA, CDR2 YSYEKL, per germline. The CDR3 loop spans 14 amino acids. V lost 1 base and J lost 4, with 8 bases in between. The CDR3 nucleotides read TGCGCCAGCAGCCAAGGAGGGGAGGGAAACACCATATATTTT. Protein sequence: CASSQGGEGNTIYF.

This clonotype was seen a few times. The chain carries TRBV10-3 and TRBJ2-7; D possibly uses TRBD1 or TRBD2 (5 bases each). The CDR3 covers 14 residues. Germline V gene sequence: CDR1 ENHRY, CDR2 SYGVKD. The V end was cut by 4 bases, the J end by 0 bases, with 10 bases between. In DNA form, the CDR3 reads TGTGCCATCAGTGGGGGACGGCTCTCCTACGAGCAGTACTTC. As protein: CAISGGRLSYEQYF.

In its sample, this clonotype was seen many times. CDR3 DNA: TGTGCTAGTGGTTTCGGGACAGGCCTCTACGAGCAGTACTTC. This codes for CASGFGTGLYEQYF. J is TRBJ2-7 and V is TRBV12-5, with TRBD1 identical over 8 bases. J gave up 3 bases and V 3 bases, and 4 bases lay outside the gene matches. The germline CDR1 and CDR2 sequences are LGHNT and FRNRAP. The CDR3 extends over 14 amino acids.

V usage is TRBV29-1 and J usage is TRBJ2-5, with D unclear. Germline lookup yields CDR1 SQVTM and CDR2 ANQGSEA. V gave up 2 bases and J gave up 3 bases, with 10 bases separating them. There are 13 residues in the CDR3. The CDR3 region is CSVEHGHKETQYF. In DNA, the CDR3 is TGCAGCGTTGAACACGGGCATAAAGAGACCCAGTACTTC. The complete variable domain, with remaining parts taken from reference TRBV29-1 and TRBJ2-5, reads SAVISQKPSRDICQRGTSLTIQCQVDSQVTMMFWYRQQPGQSLTLIATANQGSEATYESGFVIDKFPISRPNLTFSTLTVSNMSPEDSSIYLCSVEHGHKETQYFGPGTRLLVL.

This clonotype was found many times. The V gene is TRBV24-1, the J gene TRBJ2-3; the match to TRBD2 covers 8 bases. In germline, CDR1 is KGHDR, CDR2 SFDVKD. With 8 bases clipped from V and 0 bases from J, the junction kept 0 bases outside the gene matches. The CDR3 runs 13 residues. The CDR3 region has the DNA TGTGCCACCACTAGCGGGAGCACAGATACGCAGTATTTT. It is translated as CATTSGSTDTQYF.

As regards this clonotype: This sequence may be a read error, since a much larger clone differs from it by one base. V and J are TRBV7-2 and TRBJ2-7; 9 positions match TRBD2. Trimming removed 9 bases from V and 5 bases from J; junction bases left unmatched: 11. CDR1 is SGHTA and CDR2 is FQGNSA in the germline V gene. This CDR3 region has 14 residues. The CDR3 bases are TGTGCCAGAAGCGTTAGCGGGAGAACAAACGAGCAGTACTTC. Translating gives CARSVSGRTNEQYF.

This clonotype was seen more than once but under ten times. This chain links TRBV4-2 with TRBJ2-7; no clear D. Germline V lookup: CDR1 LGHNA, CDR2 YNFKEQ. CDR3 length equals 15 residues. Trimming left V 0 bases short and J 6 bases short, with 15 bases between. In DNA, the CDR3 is TGTGCCAGCAGCCAAGAAAGTAGTGGGGTCCTCGAGCAGTACTTC. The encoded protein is CASSQESSGVLEQYF.

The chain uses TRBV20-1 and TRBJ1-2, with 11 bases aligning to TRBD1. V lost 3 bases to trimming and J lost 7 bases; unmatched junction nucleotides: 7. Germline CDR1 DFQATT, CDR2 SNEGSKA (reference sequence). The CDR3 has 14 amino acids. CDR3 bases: TGCAGTGCTAGGGTGCTAGGACAGGGGGCTGGCTACACCTTC. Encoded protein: CSARVLGQGAGYTF.

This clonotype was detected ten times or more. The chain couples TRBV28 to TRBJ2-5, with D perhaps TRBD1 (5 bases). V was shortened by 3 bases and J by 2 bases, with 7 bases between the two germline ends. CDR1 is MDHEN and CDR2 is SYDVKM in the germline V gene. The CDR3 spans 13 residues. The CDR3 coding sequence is TGTGCCAGCAGTTTGTGGACACAAGAGACCCAGTACTTC. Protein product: CASSLWTQETQYF.

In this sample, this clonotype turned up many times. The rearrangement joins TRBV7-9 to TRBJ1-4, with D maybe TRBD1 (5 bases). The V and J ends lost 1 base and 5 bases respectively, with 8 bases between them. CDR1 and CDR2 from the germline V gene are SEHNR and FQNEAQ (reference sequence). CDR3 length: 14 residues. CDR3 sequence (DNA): TGTGCCAGCAGCTTAGGGGGGAGGAATGAAAAACTGTTTTTT. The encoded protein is CASSLGGRNEKLFF.

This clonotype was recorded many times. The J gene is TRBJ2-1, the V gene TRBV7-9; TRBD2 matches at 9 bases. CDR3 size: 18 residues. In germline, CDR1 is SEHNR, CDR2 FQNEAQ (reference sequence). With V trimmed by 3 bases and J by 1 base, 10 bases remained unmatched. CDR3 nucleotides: TGTGCCAGCAGCTTGACCCTTAGCGGGAGACCTTCCTACAATGAGCAGTTCTTC. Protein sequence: CASSLTLSGRPSYNEQFF.

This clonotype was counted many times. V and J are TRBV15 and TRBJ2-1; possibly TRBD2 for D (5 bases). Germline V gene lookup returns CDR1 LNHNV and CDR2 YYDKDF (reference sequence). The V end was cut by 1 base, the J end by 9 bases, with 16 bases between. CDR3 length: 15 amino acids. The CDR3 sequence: CATSRVGVGRVEQFF. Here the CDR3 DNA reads TGTGCCACCAGCAGAGTGGGAGTGGGAAGGGTTGAGCAGTTCTTC.

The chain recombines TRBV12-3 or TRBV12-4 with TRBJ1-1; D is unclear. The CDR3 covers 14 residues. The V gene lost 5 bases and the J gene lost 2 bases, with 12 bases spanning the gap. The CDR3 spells CASSPHGANTEAFF. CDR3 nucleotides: TGTGCCAGCAGTCCCCACGGAGCAAACACTGAAGCTTTCTTT.

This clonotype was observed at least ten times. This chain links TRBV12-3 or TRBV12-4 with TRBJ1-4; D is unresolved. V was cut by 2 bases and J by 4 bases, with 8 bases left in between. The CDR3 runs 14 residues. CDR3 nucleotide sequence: TGTGCCAGCAGTTTACGGTTAGGTAATGAAAAACTGTTTTTT. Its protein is CASSLRLGNEKLFF.

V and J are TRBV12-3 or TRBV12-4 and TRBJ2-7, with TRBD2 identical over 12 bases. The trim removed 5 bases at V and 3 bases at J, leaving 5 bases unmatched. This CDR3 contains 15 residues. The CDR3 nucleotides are TGTGCCAGCAGTACTAGCGGGAGGCCTTACTACGAGCAGTACTTC. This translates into CASSTSGRPYYEQYF.

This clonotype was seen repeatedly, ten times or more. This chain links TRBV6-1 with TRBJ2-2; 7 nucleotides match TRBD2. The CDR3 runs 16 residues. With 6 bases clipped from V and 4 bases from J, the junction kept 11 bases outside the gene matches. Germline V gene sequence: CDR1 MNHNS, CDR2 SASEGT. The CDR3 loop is CASRNEPGLSTGELFF. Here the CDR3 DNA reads TGTGCCAGCAGGAACGAGCCGGGACTAAGCACCGGGGAGCTGTTTTTT.

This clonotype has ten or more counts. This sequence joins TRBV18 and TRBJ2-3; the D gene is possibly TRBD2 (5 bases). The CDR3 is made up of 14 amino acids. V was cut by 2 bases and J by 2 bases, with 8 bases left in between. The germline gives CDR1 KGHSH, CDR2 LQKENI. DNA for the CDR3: TGTGCCAGCTCACCAGCCCTAGCCACAGATACGCAGTATTTT. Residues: CASSPALATDTQYF.

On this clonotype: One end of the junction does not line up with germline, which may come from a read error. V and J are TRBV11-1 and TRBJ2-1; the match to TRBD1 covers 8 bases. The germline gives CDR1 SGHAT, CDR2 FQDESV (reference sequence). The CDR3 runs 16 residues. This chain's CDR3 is CASGLGRARGHNEQFF. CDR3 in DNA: TGTGCCAGCGGCTTAGGAAGGGCCAGGGGGCACAATGAACAGTTCTTC.

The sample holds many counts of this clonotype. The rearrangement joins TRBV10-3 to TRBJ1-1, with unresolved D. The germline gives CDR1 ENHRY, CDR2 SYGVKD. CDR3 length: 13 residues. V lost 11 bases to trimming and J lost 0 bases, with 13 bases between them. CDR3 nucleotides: TGTGCCTCAGGAAGGGAGGTGAACACTGAAGCTTTCTTT. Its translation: CASGREVNTEAFF.

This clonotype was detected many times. CDR3 sequence reads: CASTPRLHTNQPQHF. CDR3 nucleotides: TGTGCCAGCACCCCGAGGCTACATACCAATCAGCCCCAGCATTTT. This chain joins TRBV28 and TRBJ1-5; D is undetermined. The CDR3 runs to 15 residues. Trimming took off 7 bases at V and 3 bases at J, with 16 bases between the two ends. Germline CDR1 MDHEN, CDR2 SYDVKM.

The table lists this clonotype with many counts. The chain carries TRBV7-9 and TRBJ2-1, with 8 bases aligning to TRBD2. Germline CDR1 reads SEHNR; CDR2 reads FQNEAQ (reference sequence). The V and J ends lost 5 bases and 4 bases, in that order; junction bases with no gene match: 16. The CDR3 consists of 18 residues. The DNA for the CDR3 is TGTGCCAGCAGCCCTAATCCTCGACTAGCGTCCATTTACAATGAGCAGTTCTTC. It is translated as CASSPNPRLASIYNEQFF.

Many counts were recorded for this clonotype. The CDR3 loop reads CATSDFGSQETQYF. CDR3 bases: TGTGCCACCAGTGATTTTGGCAGCCAAGAGACCCAGTACTTC. V and J are TRBV24-1 and TRBJ2-5; D is undetermined. CDR3 length equals 14 residues. V lost 1 base and J lost 1, with 6 bases in between. Germline lookup yields CDR1 KGHDR and CDR2 SFDVKD.

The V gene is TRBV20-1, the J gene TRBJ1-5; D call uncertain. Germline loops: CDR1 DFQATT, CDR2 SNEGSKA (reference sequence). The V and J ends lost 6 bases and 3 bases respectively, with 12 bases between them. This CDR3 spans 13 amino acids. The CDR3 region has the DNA TGCAGTGCCACCTGCGACACCAATCAGCCCCAGCATTTT. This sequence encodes CSATCDTNQPQHF.

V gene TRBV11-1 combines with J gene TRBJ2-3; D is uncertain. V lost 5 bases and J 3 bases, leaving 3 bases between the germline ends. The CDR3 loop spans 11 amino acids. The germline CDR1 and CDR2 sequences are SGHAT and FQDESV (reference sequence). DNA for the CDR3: TGTGCCAGCAGCAGAACAGATACGCAGTATTTT. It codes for CASSRTDTQYF.

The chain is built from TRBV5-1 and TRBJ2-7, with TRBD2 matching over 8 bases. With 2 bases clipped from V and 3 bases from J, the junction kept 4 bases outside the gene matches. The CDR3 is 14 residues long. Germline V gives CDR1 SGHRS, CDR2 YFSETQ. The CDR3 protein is CASSFGLAGYEQYF. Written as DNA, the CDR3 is TGCGCCAGCAGCTTTGGGCTAGCGGGCTACGAGCAGTACTTC.

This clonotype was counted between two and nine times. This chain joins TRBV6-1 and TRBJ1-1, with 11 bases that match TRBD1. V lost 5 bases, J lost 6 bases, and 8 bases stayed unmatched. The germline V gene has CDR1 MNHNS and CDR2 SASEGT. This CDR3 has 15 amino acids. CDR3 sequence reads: CASSPDWDRGAEAFF. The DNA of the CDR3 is TGTGCCAGCAGTCCCGACTGGGACAGGGGGGCTGAAGCTTTCTTT.

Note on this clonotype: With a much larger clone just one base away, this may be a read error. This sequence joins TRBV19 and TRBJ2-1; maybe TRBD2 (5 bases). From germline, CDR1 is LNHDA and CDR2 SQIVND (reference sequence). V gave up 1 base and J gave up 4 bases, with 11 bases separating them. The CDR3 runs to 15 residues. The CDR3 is CASSIGTRSYNEQFF. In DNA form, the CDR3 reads TGTGCCAGTAGTATAGGAACTAGAAGTTACAATGAGCAGTTCTTC.

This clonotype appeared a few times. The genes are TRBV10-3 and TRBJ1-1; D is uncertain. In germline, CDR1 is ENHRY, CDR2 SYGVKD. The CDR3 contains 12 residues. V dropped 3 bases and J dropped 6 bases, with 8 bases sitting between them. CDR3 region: CAISDWESEAFF. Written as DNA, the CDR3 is TGTGCCATCAGTGACTGGGAATCTGAAGCTTTCTTT.

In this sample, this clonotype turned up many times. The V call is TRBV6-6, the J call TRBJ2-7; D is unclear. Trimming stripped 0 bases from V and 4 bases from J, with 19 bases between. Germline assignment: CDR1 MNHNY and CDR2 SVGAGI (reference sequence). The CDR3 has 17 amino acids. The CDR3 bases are TGTGCCAGCAGTTACTCTACCCCGGGTAGGGTACCGTACGAGCAGTACTTC. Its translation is CASSYSTPGRVPYEQYF.